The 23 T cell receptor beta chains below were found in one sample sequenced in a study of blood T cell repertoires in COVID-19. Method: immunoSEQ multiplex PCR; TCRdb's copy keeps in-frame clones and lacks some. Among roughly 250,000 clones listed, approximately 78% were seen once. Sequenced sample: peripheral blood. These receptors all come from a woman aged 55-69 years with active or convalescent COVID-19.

CDR3 DNA: TGTGCCAGCAGTCTAGCTGGGGAGGGCCGGTACACTGAAGCTTTCTTT. Its protein product is CASSLAGEGRYTEAFF. This chain joins TRBV9 and TRBJ1-1, with D uncertain. Germline loops: CDR1 SGDLS, CDR2 YYNGEE. Trimming stripped 5 bases from V and 3 bases from J, with 20 bases between. This CDR3 comprises 16 residues.

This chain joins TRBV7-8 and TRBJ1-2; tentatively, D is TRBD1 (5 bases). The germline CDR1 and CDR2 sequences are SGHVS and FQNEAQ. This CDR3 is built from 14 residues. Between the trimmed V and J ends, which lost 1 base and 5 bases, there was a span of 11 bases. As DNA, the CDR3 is TGTGCCAGCAGCTTAGGGGGGGTGTGGTATGGCTACACCTTC. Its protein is CASSLGGVWYGYTF.

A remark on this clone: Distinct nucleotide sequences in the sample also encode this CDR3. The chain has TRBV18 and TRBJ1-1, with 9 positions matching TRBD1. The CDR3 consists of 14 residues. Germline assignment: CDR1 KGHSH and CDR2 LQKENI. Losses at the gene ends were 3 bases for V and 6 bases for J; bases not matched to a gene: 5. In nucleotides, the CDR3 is TGTGCCAGCTCACCGGGACAGGGTAACCCTGAAGCTTTCTTT. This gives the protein CASSPGQGNPEAFF.

CDR3 nucleotide sequence: TGTGCCACCAGCACTGGCGGGGGGTCTAACAATGAGCAGTTCTTC. Translated, it gives CATSTGGGSNNEQFF. The chain combines TRBV15 with TRBJ2-1, with 8 positions matching TRBD2. Trimming at V came to 4 bases and at J to 5 bases, leaving 7 bases not matched to a gene. CDR3 length equals 15 residues. Germline V gives CDR1 LNHNV, CDR2 YYDKDF (reference sequence). Looking up the rest from reference TRBV15 and TRBJ2-1 gives the full variable domain: DAMVIQNPRYQVTQFGKPVTLSCSQTLNHNVMYWYQQKSSQAPKLLFHYYDKDFNNEADTPDNFQSRRPNTSFCFLDIRSPGLGDTAMYLCATSTGGGSNNEQFFGPGTRLTVL.

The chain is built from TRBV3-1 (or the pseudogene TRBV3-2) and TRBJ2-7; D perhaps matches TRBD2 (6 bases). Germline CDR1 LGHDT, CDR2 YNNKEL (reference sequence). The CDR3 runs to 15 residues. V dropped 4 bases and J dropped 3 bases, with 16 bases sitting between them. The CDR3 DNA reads TGTGCCAGCAGCCTCCCGGGGACTTCGATCTACGAGCAGTACTTC. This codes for CASSLPGTSIYEQYF.

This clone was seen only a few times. This CDR3 is CASSFGRGGSYNEQFF. The CDR3 DNA is TGCGCCAGCAGCTTTGGGAGGGGGGGCTCCTACAATGAGCAGTTCTTC. The V call is TRBV5-1, the J call TRBJ2-1, with a tentative D call TRBD2 (7 bases). Germline lookup yields CDR1 SGHRS and CDR2 YFSETQ. V dropped 2 bases and J dropped 0 bases, with 12 bases sitting between them. The CDR3 extends over 16 amino acids.

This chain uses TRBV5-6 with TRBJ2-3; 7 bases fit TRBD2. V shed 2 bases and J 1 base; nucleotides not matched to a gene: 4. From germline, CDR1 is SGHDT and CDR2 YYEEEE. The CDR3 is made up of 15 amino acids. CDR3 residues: CASSLPAGRTDTQYF. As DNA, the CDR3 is TGTGCCAGCAGCTTACCAGCGGGACGCACAGATACGCAGTATTTT.

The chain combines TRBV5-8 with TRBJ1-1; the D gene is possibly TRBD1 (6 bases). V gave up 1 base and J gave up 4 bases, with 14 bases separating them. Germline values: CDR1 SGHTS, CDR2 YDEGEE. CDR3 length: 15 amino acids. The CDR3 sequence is CASSLLPNRVTEAFF. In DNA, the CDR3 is TGTGCCAGCAGCTTGTTGCCCAACAGGGTCACTGAAGCTTTCTTT.

The CDR3 spells CASSPSSGQGRKLFF. CDR3 coding DNA: TGTGCCAGCAGCCCGTCTTCCGGACAGGGTCGAAAACTGTTTTTT. J is TRBJ1-4 and V is TRBV3-1 (or the pseudogene TRBV3-2); 8 nucleotides align to TRBD1. Germline loops: CDR1 LGHDT, CDR2 YNNKEL (reference sequence). With 4 bases clipped from V and 10 bases from J, the junction kept 11 bases outside the gene matches. This CDR3 comprises 15 residues.

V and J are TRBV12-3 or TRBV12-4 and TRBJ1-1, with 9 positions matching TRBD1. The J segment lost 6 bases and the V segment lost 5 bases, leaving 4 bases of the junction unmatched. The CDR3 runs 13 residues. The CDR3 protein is CASSPQGAAEAFF. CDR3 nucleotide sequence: TGTGCCAGCAGTCCACAGGGGGCGGCTGAAGCTTTCTTT.

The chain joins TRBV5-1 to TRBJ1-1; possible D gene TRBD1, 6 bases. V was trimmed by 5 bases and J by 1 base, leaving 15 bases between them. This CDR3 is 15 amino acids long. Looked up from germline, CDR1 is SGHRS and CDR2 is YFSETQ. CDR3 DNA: TGCGCCAGCAGTCATACAGGGCCCGCGAACACTGAAGCTTTCTTT. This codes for CASSHTGPANTEAFF.

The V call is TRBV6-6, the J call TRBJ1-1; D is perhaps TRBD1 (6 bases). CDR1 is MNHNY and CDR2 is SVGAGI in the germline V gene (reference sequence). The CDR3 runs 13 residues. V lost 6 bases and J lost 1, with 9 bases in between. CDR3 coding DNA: TGTGCCAGCAGAGCACAGGGGAACACTGAAGCTTTCTTT. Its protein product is CASRAQGNTEAFF.

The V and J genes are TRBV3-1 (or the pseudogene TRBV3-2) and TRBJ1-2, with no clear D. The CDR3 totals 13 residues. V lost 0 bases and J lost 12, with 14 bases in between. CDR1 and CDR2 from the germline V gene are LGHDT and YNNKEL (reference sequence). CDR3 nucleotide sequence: TGTGCCAGCAGCCAAGACGCCCTTCGAGGGAACACCTTC. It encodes CASSQDALRGNTF.

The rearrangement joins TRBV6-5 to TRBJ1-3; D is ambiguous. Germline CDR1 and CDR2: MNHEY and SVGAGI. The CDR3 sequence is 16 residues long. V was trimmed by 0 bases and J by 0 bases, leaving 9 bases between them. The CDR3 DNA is TGTGCCAGCAGTTACTCGCCAGATTCCTCTGGAAACACCATATATTTT. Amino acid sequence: CASSYSPDSSGNTIYF.

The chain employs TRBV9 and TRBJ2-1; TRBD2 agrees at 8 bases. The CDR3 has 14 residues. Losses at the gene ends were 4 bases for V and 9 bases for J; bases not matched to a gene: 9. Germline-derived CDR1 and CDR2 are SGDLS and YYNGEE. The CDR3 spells CASSYRGGTVEQFF. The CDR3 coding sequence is TGTGCCAGCAGCTACCGCGGGGGGACGGTTGAGCAGTTCTTC.

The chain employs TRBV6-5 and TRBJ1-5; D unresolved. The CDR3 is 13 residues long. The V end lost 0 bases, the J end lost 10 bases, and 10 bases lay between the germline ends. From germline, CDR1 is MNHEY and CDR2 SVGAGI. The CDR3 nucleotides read TGTGCCAGCAGTTACTCGCGGGTCAAACCCCAGCATTTT. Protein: CASSYSRVKPQHF.

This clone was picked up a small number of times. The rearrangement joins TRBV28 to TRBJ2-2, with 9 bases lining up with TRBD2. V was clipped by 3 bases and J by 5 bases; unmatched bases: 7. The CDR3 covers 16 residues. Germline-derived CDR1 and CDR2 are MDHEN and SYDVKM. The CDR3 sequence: CASSLALAGKTGELFF. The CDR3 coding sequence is TGTGCCAGCAGTTTGGCCCTAGCGGGGAAAACCGGGGAGCTGTTTTTT.

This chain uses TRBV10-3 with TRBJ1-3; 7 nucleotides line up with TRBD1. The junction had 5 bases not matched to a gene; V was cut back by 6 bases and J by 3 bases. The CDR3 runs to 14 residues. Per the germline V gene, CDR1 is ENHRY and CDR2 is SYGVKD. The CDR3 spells CAIRTTGFGNTIYF. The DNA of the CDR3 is TGTGCCATCAGAACGACAGGGTTTGGAAACACCATATATTTT.

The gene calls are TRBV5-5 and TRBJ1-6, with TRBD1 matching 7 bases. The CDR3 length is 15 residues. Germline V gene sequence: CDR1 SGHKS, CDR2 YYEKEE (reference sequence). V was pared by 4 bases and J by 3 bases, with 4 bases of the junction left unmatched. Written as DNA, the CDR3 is TGTGCCAGCAGCCGCGGGACAGACTATAATTCACCCCTCCACTTT. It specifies CASSRGTDYNSPLHF. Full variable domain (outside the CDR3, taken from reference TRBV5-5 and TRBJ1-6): DAGVTQSPTHLIKTRGQQVTLRCSPISGHKSVSWYQQVLGQGPQFIFQYYEKEERGRGNFPDRFSARQFPNYSSELNVNALLLGDSALYLCASSRGTDYNSPLHFGNGTRLTVT.

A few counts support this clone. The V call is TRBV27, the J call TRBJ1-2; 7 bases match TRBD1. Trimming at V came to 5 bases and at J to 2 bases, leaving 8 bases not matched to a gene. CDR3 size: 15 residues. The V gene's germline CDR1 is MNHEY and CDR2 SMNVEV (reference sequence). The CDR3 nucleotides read TGTGCCAGCAGTCCGACGACAGGGTCGAACTATGGCTACACCTTC. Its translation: CASSPTTGSNYGYTF.

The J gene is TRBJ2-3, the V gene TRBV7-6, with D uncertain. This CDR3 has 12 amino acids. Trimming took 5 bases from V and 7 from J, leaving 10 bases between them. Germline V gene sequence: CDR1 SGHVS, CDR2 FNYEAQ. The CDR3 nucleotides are TGTGCCAGCAGCCCCATAGTTAATACGCAGTATTTT. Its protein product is CASSPIVNTQYF.

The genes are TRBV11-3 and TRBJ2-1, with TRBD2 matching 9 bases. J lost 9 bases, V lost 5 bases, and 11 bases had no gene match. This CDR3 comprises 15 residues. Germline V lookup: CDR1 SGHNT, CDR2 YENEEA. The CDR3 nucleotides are TGTGCCAGCAGCCTCGGGACTAGCAAAGCAAGTGAGCAGTTCTTC. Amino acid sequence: CASSLGTSKASEQFF.

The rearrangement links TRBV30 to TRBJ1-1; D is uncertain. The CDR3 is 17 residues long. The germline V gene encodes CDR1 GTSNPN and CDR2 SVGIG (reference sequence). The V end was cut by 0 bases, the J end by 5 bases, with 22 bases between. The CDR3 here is CAWSVGVDRNRRTEAFF. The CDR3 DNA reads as TGTGCCTGGAGTGTCGGGGTTGATCGGAACAGACGGACTGAAGCTTTCTTT.